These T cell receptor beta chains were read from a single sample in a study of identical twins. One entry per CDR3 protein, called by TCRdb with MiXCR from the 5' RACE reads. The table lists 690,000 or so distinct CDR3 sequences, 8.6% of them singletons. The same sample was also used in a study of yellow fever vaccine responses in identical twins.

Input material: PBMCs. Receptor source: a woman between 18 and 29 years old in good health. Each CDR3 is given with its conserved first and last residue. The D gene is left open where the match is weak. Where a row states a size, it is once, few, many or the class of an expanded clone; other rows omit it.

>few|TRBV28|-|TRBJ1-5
CASRRMGHSNQPQHF
TGTGCCAGCAGGAGAATGGGTCATAGCAATCAGCCCCAGCATTTT
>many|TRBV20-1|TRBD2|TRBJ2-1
CSARDRWESVAGVNNEQFF
TGCAGTGCTAGAGATCGCTGGGAGTCGGTGGCGGGGGTCAACAATGAGCAGTTCTTC
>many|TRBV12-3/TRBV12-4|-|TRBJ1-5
CASSLTDGNQPQHF
TGTGCCAGCAGCCTAACTGACGGTAATCAGCCCCAGCATTTT
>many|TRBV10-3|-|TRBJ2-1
CAIRDPREGANEQFF
TGTGCCATCAGGGACCCGAGGGAAGGGGCCAATGAGCAGTTCTTC
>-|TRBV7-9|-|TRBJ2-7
CASSFRPTASSSYEQYF
TGTGCCAGCAGCTTTAGACCGACCGCTTCCTCGTCCTACGAGCAGTACTTC
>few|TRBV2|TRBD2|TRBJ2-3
CASRGESGLAGDTQYF
TGTGCCAGCAGAGGAGAATCGGGACTAGCGGGTGATACGCAGTATTTT
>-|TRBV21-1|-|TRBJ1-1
CASLRVHTEAFF
TGTGCCAGCCTTAGGGTTCACACTGAAGCTTTCTTT
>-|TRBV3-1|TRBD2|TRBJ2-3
CASSQILPATSGGTDTQYF
TGTGCCAGCAGCCAGATCCTCCCCGCGACTAGCGGGGGCACAGATACGCAGTATTTT
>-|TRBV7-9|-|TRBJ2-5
CASSVTGSQETQYF
TGTGCCAGCAGCGTTACCGGGAGCCAAGAGACCCAGTACTTC
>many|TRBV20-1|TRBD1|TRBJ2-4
CSARGGQGGAAKNIQYF
TGCAGTGCTAGAGGGGGACAGGGAGGGGCGGCCAAAAACATTCAGTACTTC
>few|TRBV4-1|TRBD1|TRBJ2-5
CASSQETGLRETQYF
TGCGCCAGCAGCCAGGAGACAGGGCTTCGAGAGACCCAGTACTTC
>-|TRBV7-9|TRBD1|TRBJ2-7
CASSSRDRDPYEQYF
TGTGCCAGCAGCTCCCGGGACAGGGACCCCTACGAGCAGTACTTC
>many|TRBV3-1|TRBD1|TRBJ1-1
CASSQGGTGGTEAFF
TGTGCCAGCAGCCAAGGGGGGACAGGGGGCACTGAAGCTTTCTTT
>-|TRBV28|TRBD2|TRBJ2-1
CASSTSASGRYNEQFF
TGTGCCAGCAGTACATCGGCCAGCGGGAGATACAATGAGCAGTTCTTC
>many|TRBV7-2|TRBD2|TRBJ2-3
CASSLGGRLSTDTQYF
TGTGCCAGCAGCTTAGGCGGGAGACTCAGCACAGATACGCAGTATTTT
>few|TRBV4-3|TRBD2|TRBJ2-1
CASSQGTSGTPREQFF
TGCGCCAGCAGCCAAGGAACTAGCGGGACCCCCCGGGAGCAGTTCTTC
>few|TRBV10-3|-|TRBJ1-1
CATAGGPMNTEAFF
TGTGCCACAGCCGGGGGGCCGATGAACACTGAAGCTTTCTTT
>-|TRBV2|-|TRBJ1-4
CASSETGTHEKLFF
TGTGCCAGCAGTGAAACAGGGACTCATGAAAAACTGTTTTTT
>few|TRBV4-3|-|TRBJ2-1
CASSQGVAGLNEQFF
TGCGCCAGCAGCCAAGGGGTGGCGGGGCTCAATGAGCAGTTCTTC
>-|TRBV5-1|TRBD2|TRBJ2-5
CASAREGRQETQYF
TGCGCCAGCGCGAGGGAGGGGAGGCAAGAGACCCAGTACTTC
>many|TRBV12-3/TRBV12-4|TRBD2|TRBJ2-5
CASSPSGRGTQETQYF
TGTGCCAGCAGCCCTAGCGGGAGGGGAACACAAGAGACCCAGTACTTC
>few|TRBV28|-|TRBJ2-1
CASSLPEGNEQFF
TGTGCCAGCAGTTTACCCGAGGGCAATGAGCAGTTCTTC
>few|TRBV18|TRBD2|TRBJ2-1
CASSPPRLASNEQFF
TGTGCCAGCTCACCACCCCGACTAGCGAGTAATGAGCAGTTCTTC
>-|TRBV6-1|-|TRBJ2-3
CASSEYKLASTDTQYF
TGTGCCAGCAGTGAATATAAGTTGGCTAGCACAGATACGCAGTATTTT
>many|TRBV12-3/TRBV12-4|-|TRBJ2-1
CASSFRGAHNEQFF
TGTGCCAGCAGTTTCCGGGGGGCCCACAATGAGCAGTTCTTC
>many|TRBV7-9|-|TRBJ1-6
CASSSGTGSPLHF
TGTGCCAGCAGCTCGGGGACGGGTTCACCCCTCCACTTT
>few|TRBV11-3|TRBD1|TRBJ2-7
CASSPGDRSDYEQYF
TGTGCCAGCAGCCCAGGGGACAGGTCCGACTACGAGCAGTACTTC
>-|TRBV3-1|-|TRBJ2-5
CASCPRGRAGETQYF
TGTGCCTCCTGCCCCCGGGGCAGGGCGGGAGAGACCCAGTACTTC
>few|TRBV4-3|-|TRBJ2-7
CASSQDSSSELIYEQYF
TGCGCCAGCAGCCAAGATAGTTCTAGCGAGCTGATATACGAGCAGTACTTC
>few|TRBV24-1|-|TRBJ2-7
CATSDGQRAEQYF
TGTGCCACCAGTGATGGCCAGCGGGCCGAGCAGTACTTC
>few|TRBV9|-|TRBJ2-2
CASSVAQANTGELFF
TGTGCCAGCAGCGTAGCCCAGGCGAACACCGGGGAGCTGTTTTTT
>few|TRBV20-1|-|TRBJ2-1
CSAAPSVSSYNEQFF
TGCAGTGCTGCCCCGTCGGTGAGCTCCTACAATGAGCAGTTCTTC
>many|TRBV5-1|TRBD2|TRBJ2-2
CASSLPASGSTGELFF
TGCGCCAGCAGCCTCCCGGCTAGCGGGTCCACCGGGGAGCTGTTTTTT
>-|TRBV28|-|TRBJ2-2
CASSPSTKGNTGELFF
TGTGCCAGCAGTCCGTCCACCAAGGGGAACACCGGGGAGCTGTTTTTT
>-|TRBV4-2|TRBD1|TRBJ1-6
CASSQDQGDRGNSPLHF
TGTGCCAGCAGCCAAGATCAGGGGGACAGGGGAAATTCACCCCTCCACTTT
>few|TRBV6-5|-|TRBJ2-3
CASSYLGEDTQYF
TGTGCCAGCAGTTACCTCGGGGAAGATACGCAGTATTTT
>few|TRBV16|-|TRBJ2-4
CASSQGRGNIQYF
TGTGCCAGCAGCCAGGGGCGGGGAAACATTCAGTACTTC
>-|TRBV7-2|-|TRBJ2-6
CASSTRGTGANVLTF
TGTGCCAGCAGCACAAGGGGAACTGGGGCCAACGTCCTGACTTTC
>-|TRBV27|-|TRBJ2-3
CASSRMRGVTDTQYF
TGTGCCAGCAGCCGAATGCGCGGTGTCACAGATACGCAGTATTTT
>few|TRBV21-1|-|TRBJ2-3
CASSVSGQTSTDTQYF
TGTGCCAGCAGCGTATCGGGACAGACTAGCACAGATACGCAGTATTTT
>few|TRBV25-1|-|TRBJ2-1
CASSEPGLLGEQFF
TGTGCCAGCAGTGAACCGGGACTCCTGGGTGAGCAGTTCTTC
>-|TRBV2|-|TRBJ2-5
CASTGPQETQYF
TGTGCCAGCACAGGTCCCCAAGAGACCCAGTACTTC
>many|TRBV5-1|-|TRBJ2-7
CASSLSITYEQYF
TGCGCCAGCAGCTTGAGTATAACCTACGAGCAGTACTTC
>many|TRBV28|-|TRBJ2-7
CATEGGGTYEQYF
TGTGCCACTGAAGGGGGAGGAACCTACGAGCAGTACTTC
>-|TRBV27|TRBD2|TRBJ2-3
CASSLMTSSDTQYF
TGTGCCAGCAGTTTAATGACTAGCTCAGATACGCAGTATTTT
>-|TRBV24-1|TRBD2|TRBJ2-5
CATSARERIQETQYF
TGTGCCACCAGTGCGCGGGAGAGGATCCAAGAGACCCAGTACTTC
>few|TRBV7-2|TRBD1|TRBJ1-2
CASSLPGQGYGYTF
TGTGCCAGCAGCCTCCCCGGACAGGGTTATGGCTACACCTTC
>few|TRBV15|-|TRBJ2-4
CATSRDLGGAIQYF
TGTGCCACCAGCAGAGATCTCGGCGGCGCGATTCAGTACTTC
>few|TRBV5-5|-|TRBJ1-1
CASIRTFTENTEAFF
TGTGCCAGCATCAGAACTTTTACAGAAAACACTGAAGCTTTCTTT
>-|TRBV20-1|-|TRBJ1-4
CSARPGGVNEKLFF
TGCAGTGCTAGACCCGGGGGTGTAAATGAAAAACTGTTTTTT
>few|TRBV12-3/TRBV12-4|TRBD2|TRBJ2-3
CASSSRPSGGDTQYF
TGTGCCAGCAGTTCCCGACCTAGCGGGGGGGATACGCAGTATTTT
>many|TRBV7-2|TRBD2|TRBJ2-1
CASSSQAGGYNEQFF
TGTGCCAGCAGCTCACAGGCGGGAGGTTACAATGAGCAGTTCTTC